This T cell receptor beta chain was sequenced during a study of T-cell memory formation after mild COVID-19. This CDR3 region has 15 residues. CDR1 is LNHDA, CDR2 SQIVND, per germline (reference sequence). Trimming removed 5 bases from V and 7 bases from J; junction bases left unmatched: 10. TCRdb reanalysed the 5' RACE reads using MiXCR and keeps one entry per CDR3 protein. The sample gives about 440,000 distinct CDR3 sequences, 20% of which show up once; 7.5% to 10% is in the top ten. Sequencing used PBMCs or a T cell subset sorted from them (not recorded which). The TCR comes from an adult woman who had mild COVID-19 (a few samples of this study predate the infection). Cell type and time point are not known. This chain uses TRBV19 with TRBJ1-5; 8 bases line up with TRBD1. CDR3 region: CASSSFPGGGQPQHF. CDR3 nucleotides: TGTGCCAGTAGTTCATTTCCAGGGGGCGGCCAGCCCCAGCATTTT. The full variable domain, rest sourced from reference TRBV19 and TRBJ1-5, is DGGITQSPKYLFRKEGQNVTLSCEQNLNHDAMYWYRQDPGQGLRLIYYSQIVNDFQKGDIAEGYSVSREKKESFPLTVTSAQKNPTAFYLCASSSFPGGGQPQHFGDGTRLSIL.